This T cell receptor (beta chain) was sequenced during a study of blood T cell repertoires in COVID-19. V lost 6 bases to trimming and J lost 3 bases; unmatched junction nucleotides: 9. The germline gives CDR1 MNHEY, CDR2 SVGEGT. CDR3 length: 16 residues. Cohort placement rested on clinical history that participants reported themselves. Assay used: immunoSEQ multiplex PCR; TCRdb lists only in-frame clones, some missing. The sample has a few hundred thousand clones, 87% seen once; the top ten hold 8.5% to 10%. This TCR derives from a woman in her late teens or twenties who had recovered from COVID-19. The sample taken for sequencing was PBMCs or T cells enriched from blood (not recorded which). The chain couples TRBV6-2 or TRBV6-3 to TRBJ2-3, with 10 nucleotides matching TRBD2. Here the CDR3 reads CASSRISGRDTDTQYF. Here the CDR3 DNA reads TGTGCCAGCAGCCGTATCAGCGGGAGGGATACAGATACGCAGTATTTT.